The 7 T cell receptor beta chains below were found in one sample sequenced in a study of T cell responses to AZD1222 COVID-19 vaccine. Assay used: immunoSEQ multiplex PCR; TCRdb lists only in-frame clones, some missing. The sample gives around 160,000 clones, approximately 91% of which show up once; roughly 5.5% is in the top ten. Material: peripheral blood, obtained on day 0 of AZD1222 vaccination. The receptors shown here come from an adult in good health.

In its sample, this clone was seen a few times. V gene TRBV11-1 combines with J gene TRBJ1-1, with D possibly matching TRBD1 (6 bases). This CDR3 region has 13 residues. Per the germline V gene, CDR1 is SGHAT and CDR2 is FQDESV (reference sequence). Between the trimmed V and J ends, which lost 6 bases and 4 bases, there was a span of 12 bases. The CDR3 reads CASSLQGPTEAFF. The CDR3 DNA sequence: TGTGCCAGCAGTTTACAGGGTCCCACTGAAGCTTTCTTT.

V is TRBV24-1 and J is TRBJ1-5, with D perhaps matching TRBD1 (5 bases). Germline V CDR1 and CDR2: KGHDR, SFDVKD. The CDR3 is made up of 16 amino acids. Trimming left V 4 bases short and J 7 bases short, with 19 bases between. This chain's CDR3 is CATSDPASGLAQPQHF. CDR3 bases: TGTGCCACCAGTGACCCCGCTTCAGGGTTAGCCCAGCCCCAGCATTTT.

The chain recombines TRBV29-1 with TRBJ2-1, with a weak D call TRBD1 (6 bases). Germline CDR1 and CDR2: SQVTM and ANQGSEA. The germline V and J ends were trimmed by 7 bases and 7 bases, with 20 bases remaining between them. CDR3 length: 14 amino acids. The CDR3 DNA reads TGCAGCGCAGTGGTACAGGGTATGGGAAATGAGCAGTTCTTC. The encoded protein is CSAVVQGMGNEQFF.

This clone was detected only a few times. The V and J genes are TRBV24-1 and TRBJ2-2; TRBD1 matches at 8 bases. V lost 8 bases to trimming and J lost 3 bases; unmatched junction nucleotides: 4. The V gene's germline CDR1 is KGHDR and CDR2 SFDVKD. The length of the CDR3 is 14 residues. CDR3 protein: CATKEQGDTGELFF. The CDR3, as DNA: TGTGCCACCAAGGAACAGGGGGACACCGGGGAGCTGTTTTTT.

This chain's CDR3 is CASSESLEGTEAFF. The CDR3 region has the DNA TGTGCCAGCAGTGAATCCCTGGAAGGTACTGAAGCTTTCTTT. This chain links TRBV6-1 with TRBJ1-1; D not resolved. The CDR3 runs to 14 residues. Germline V CDR1 and CDR2: MNHNS, SASEGT. The V and J ends lost 2 bases and 5 bases respectively, with 12 bases between them.

This clone came up a few times. The rearrangement uses TRBV7-3 and TRBJ1-5; D is unresolved. With 5 bases removed from V and 3 bases from J, the gap between germline ends came to 11 bases. This CDR3 is built from 14 residues. Germline CDR1 reads SGHTA; CDR2 reads FQGTGA. The CDR3 bases are TGTGCCAGCAGCGACGACGGGGACAATCAGCCCCAGCATTTT. Residues: CASSDDGDNQPQHF. The full variable domain, its missing parts supplied by reference TRBV7-3 and TRBJ1-5, is GAGVSQTPSNKVTEKGKYVELRCDPISGHTALYWYRQSLGQGPEFLIYFQGTGAADDSGLPNDRFFAVRPEGSVSTLKIQRTERGDSAVYLCASSDDGDNQPQHFGDGTRLSIL.

V gene TRBV10-3 combines with J gene TRBJ2-1; the D is unclear. The germline V gene has CDR1 ENHRY and CDR2 SYGVKD. The CDR3 has 15 residues. V gave up 6 bases and J gave up 0 bases, with 12 bases separating them. The DNA for the CDR3 is TGTGCCATCAGGACCTCGGGTGGCTCCTACAATGAGCAGTTCTTC. This gives the protein CAIRTSGGSYNEQFF.